The 14 T cell receptor beta chains reported below all come from one sample, sequenced in a study of tumor and adjacent non-tumor tissue in lung cancer. Three rounds of nested PCR, following a modified ARM-PCR protocol, produced the TCRbeta library. Each CDR3 protein is one row after TCRdb ran MiXCR on the multiplex PCR reads. In the table there are under 140,000 distinct CDR3 sequences, nearly 85% of which are singletons. This sample's RNA came from whole unsorted tissue. The sample consisted of lung tumor tissue. The receptors were sampled from a man aged 65 to 79 with non-small cell lung cancer.

About this clonotype itself: The germline gene is not matched at one end of the junction; a read error may be the cause. The CDR3 sequence: CASSILGTSGGYNEQFF. CDR3 DNA: TGTGCAAGCAGCATCCTAGGGACTAGCGGTGGCTACAATGAGCAGTTCTTC. The chain links TRBV11-3 to TRBJ2-1; 11 bases are a match to TRBD2. The CDR3 loop spans 17 amino acids. The germline gives CDR1 SGHNT, CDR2 YENEEA.

As concerns this clonotype: This sequence may be a read error, since a much larger clone differs from it by one base. The chain uses TRBV7-9 and TRBJ2-3; 8 positions match TRBD1. V shed 7 bases and J 2 bases; nucleotides not matched to a gene: 17. The CDR3 sequence is 18 residues long. Germline CDR1 reads SEHNR; CDR2 reads FQNEAQ (reference sequence). The CDR3 region is CASNSLSGQGYPTDTQYF. For the CDR3, the DNA is TGTGCCAGCAACTCCCTGAGTGGACAGGGTTATCCCACAGATACGCAGTATTTT.

For this clonotype: This clone may be a read error of a much larger clone one base away. The V call is TRBV30, the J call TRBJ1-1; possible D gene TRBD1, 6 bases. Looked up from germline, CDR1 is GTSNPN and CDR2 is SVGIG (reference sequence). This CDR3 is 12 amino acids long. The DNA for the CDR3 is TGTGTCTGGAGGCCCAGGGGCACTGAAGCTTTCTTT. This gives the protein CVWRPRGTEAFF.

In its sample, this clonotype was seen a few times. This clone may be a read error of a much larger clone one base away. As DNA, the CDR3 is TGTGCCAGCAGTTTAGGGGCAGCGGGATATACGCAGTATTTT. Translated, it gives CASSLGAAGYTQYF. The genes are TRBV28 and TRBJ2-3; TRBD2 aligns across 7 bases. Trimming removed 2 bases from V and 7 bases from J; junction bases left unmatched: 6. The germline gives CDR1 MDHEN, CDR2 SYDVKM. The CDR3 covers 14 residues.

This chain connects TRBV11-1 to TRBJ2-7; no firm D call. This CDR3 has 13 residues. Deletions cut 5 bases from V and 9 bases from J, with 17 bases between. CDR1 SGHAT and CDR2 FQDESV come from the germline V gene (reference sequence). CDR3 nucleotides: TGTGCCAGCAGCCTTTCTGTTGGTGAGCCGCAGTACTTC. Translated, it gives CASSLSVGEPQYF.

Comments on this clonotype: A read error may account for a junction end that differs from germline. The chain employs TRBV29-1 and TRBJ2-1, with D tentatively TRBD1 or TRBD2 (5 bases each). CDR1 and CDR2 from the germline V gene are SQVTM and ANQGSEA. The CDR3 length is 11 residues. The CDR3 bases are TGCAGCGTTGAGTGGGGGAATGAGCAGATCTTC. Protein sequence: CSVEWGNEQIF.

Note on this clonotype: Lacking the conserved final phenylalanine or tryptophan, this CDR3 likely reflects a read error. The DNA is left out, because the CDR3 cannot be placed on it with certainty; the CDR3 is given as TCRdb lists it. The genes are TRBV29-1 and TRBJ2-7. The CDR3 region is 14 residues in length, termini included. The germline V gene encodes CDR1 SQVTM and CDR2 ANQGSEA. CDR3 sequence reads: CSVSEMAGGGMQYL.

A remark on this clonotype: This may be a read error: a much more frequent sequence differs by one nucleotide. The V call is TRBV6-4, the J call TRBJ2-3, with D possibly being TRBD1 or TRBD2 (5 bases each). Germline V CDR1 and CDR2: MRHNA, SNTAGT. This CDR3 contains 14 residues. V shed 2 bases and J shed 1 base, with 7 bases lying between them. The CDR3 DNA is TGTGCCAGCAGTGACAGAGGGGGCACAGATACGCAGTATTTT. Protein sequence: CASSDRGGTDTQYF.

The chain uses TRBV6-6 and TRBJ1-2, with TRBD1 identical over 9 bases. Germline assignment: CDR1 MNHNY and CDR2 SVGAGI (reference sequence). With 10 bases clipped from V and 4 bases from J, the junction kept 10 bases outside the gene matches. The CDR3 covers 14 residues. The CDR3 DNA reads as TGTGCCAACAGGTGGACAGGGGAGCCCTATGGCTACACCTTC. This encodes CANRWTGEPYGYTF.

The sample holds many counts of this clonotype. The rearrangement links TRBV11-2 to TRBJ2-3; no clear D. With 4 bases removed from V and 0 bases from J, the gap between germline ends came to 5 bases. This CDR3 has 13 amino acids. Looked up from germline, CDR1 is SGHAT and CDR2 is FQNNGV. The CDR3, as DNA: TGTGCCAGCAGCTCGTCGAGCACAGATACGCAGTATTTT. Translation: CASSSSSTDTQYF.

The rearrangement uses TRBV6-5 and TRBJ2-7; D is perhaps TRBD2 (5 bases). V was cut by 5 bases and J by 3 bases, with 17 bases left in between. Germline V gene lookup returns CDR1 MNHEY and CDR2 SVGAGI. The CDR3 consists of 15 residues. CDR3: CASSNFGPRDYEQYF. In nucleotides, the CDR3 is TGTGCCAGCAGTAATTTCGGGCCCCGGGACTACGAGCAGTACTTC.

On this clonotype itself: One end of the junction fails to match germline, which may point to a read error. Here the CDR3 DNA reads TGCGCCAGTAGCCAAGGACAGGTCTGGAACACTGAAGCTATCTTT. Translating gives CASSQGQVWNTEAIF. V usage is TRBV4-1 and J usage is TRBJ1-1, with 7 bases aligning to TRBD1. The CDR3 extends over 15 amino acids. Germline V gene data show CDR1 as MGHRA and CDR2 as YSYEKL.

On this clonotype itself: The junction departs from germline at one end; a sequencing error may be responsible. The V gene is TRBV11-1, the J gene TRBJ2-1; D perhaps matches TRBD2 (6 bases). The CDR3 contains 17 residues. Germline CDR1 SGHAT, CDR2 FQDESV (reference sequence). The CDR3 nucleotides are TGTGCCAGCTGCTCCACCTTTAGTGGGAGGTCCGTCAATGAACAGTTCTTC. The encoded protein is CASCSTFSGRSVNEQFF.

Concerning this clonotype itself: This is likely a read error, given that the CDR3 carries no conserved phenylalanine or tryptophan at its end. V gene TRBV12-3 or TRBV12-4 combines with J gene TRBJ2-5; 10 bases fit TRBD2. The CDR3 extends over 20 amino acids. V shed 6 bases, J shed 5 bases, and the junction held 24 bases outside the gene matches. CDR3 DNA: TGTGCCAGCAGAAAAAGCGACCACTCGACTAGCGGGCTTCCCCAGGAGACCCAGTACCAC. Translated: CASRKSDHSTSGLPQETQYH.